The present TCR beta chain was sequenced within a study of beta chain features in type 1 diabetes. Overall study results and limits: In all four CD4+ subsets, TCRB CDR3 length was significantly, moderately reduced in type 1 diabetes. In the patient group, naive, central memory and Treg TCRB repertoires seemed more alike than in the healthy donor group.

Expressed TCRB transcripts were sequenced because the entire RNA isolate underwent reverse transcription. Data came from immunoSEQ multiplex PCR; TCRdb stores just in-frame clones and leaves some out. The profile shows some 660,000 clones, around 15% of them singletons. Germline V gene lookup returns CDR1 ENHRY and CDR2 SYGVKD. Trimming shortened V by 6 bases and J by 1 base, and 15 bases separated the two germline ends. The CDR3 contains 15 residues. Each population that was sorted was more than 95% pure. The table lists this clone with a few counts. Its target is not known. The sequence was obtained from a man aged 18 to 35 with type 1 diabetes. This rearrangement joins TRBV10-3 to TRBJ1-1, with D possibly matching TRBD1 (5 bases). The specimen was naive CD4+ T cells from blood. CDR3 DNA sequence: TGTGCCATCAGGGAGGGACTTGACACGAACACTGAAGCTTTCTTT. Amino acid sequence: CAIREGLDTNTEAFF.